This T cell receptor (beta chain) was observed in a study of regulatory T cells in long-lasting Graves disease. Both iRepertoire HTBI primers and Arm-PCR of CDR3 regions were used to build the TCR beta libraries. TCRdb called the multiplex PCR reads again in MiXCR, with one record for every CDR3 protein. The table lists 450,000 to 600,000 distinct CDR3 sequences, about 14% of them singletons. This clonotype was counted a few times. Time point described: newly diagnosed GD, antithyroid drugs for less than 3 months. PBMC RNA served as the TCR library source. The sample also formed part of further work on T cells in Graves' hyperthyroidism and ophthalmopathy. That work states: RT-PCR in the first round (using the HTBI primer set) targeted the TCR CDR3. The model forecast ophthalmopathy, anticipating it by a median 6.5 months before onset.

Sequenced here: peripheral blood mononuclear cells (PBMCs), sampled at new diagnosis, from a patient treated with antithyroid drugs. This TCR derives from a man aged 25 to 40 with Graves disease.

The CDR3 DNA sequence: TGTGCCAGCACCAAGGGTCCAGGGCTCCTTGAAGCTTTCTTT. It is translated as CASTKGPGLLEAFF. The rearrangement joins TRBV3-1 to TRBJ1-1; a possible D gene is TRBD1 (5 bases). V lost 7 bases and J 7 bases, leaving 19 bases between the germline ends. The CDR3 is 14 residues long. Germline V gene data show CDR1 as LGHDT and CDR2 as YNNKEL (reference sequence). Full variable domain (remainder filled in from reference TRBV3-1 and TRBJ1-1): DTAVSQTPKYLVTQMGNDKSIKCEQNLGHDTMYWYKQDSKKFLKIMFSYNNKELIINETVPNRFSPKSPDKAHLNLHINSLELGDSAVYFCASTKGPGLLEAFFGQGTRLTVV.